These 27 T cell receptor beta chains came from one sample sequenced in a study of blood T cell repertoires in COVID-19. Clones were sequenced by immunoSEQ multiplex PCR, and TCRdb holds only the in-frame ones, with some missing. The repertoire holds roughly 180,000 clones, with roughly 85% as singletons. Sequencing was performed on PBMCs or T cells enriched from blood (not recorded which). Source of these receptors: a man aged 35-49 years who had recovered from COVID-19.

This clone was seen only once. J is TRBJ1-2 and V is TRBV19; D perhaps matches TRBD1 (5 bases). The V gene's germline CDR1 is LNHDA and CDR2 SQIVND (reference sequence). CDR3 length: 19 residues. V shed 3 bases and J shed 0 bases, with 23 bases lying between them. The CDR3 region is CASSIDAGFTGEANYGYTF. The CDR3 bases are TGTGCCAGTAGTATTGACGCGGGGTTTACAGGCGAAGCTAACTATGGCTACACCTTC.

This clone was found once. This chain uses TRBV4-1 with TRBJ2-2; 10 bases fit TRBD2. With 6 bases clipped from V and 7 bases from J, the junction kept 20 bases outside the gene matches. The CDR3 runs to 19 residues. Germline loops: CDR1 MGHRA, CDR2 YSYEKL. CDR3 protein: CASRMGLASLGFVGGELFF. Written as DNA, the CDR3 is TGCGCCAGCAGGATGGGACTAGCGTCATTAGGTTTCGTTGGCGGGGAGCTGTTTTTT.

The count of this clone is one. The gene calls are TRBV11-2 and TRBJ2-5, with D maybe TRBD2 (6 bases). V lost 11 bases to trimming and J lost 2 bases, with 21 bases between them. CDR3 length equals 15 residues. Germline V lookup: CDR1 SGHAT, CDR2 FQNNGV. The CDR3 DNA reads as TGTGCCTCCAAGAAGCCGGGGGTGGGGCAAGAGACCCAGTACTTC. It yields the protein CASKKPGVGQETQYF.

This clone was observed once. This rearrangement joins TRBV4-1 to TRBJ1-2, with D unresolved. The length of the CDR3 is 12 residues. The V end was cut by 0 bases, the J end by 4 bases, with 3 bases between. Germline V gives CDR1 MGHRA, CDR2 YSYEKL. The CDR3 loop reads CASSQEAYGYTF. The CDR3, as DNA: TGCGCCAGCAGCCAAGAGGCCTATGGCTACACCTTC.

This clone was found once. The CDR3 region is CASMVPSGIPKEQYF. CDR3 DNA sequence: TGCGCCAGCATGGTGCCTAGCGGGATACCTAAAGAGCAGTACTTC. The V and J genes are TRBV10-2 and TRBJ2-7, with 9 bases that match TRBD2. Germline-derived CDR1 and CDR2 are WSHSY and SAAADI. The ends lost 7 bases at V and 7 bases at J; junction bases unmatched: 14. The CDR3 is 15 residues long.

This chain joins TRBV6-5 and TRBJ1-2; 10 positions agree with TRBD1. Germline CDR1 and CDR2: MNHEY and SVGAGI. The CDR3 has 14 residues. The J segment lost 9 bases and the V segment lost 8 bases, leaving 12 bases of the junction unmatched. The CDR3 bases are TGTGCCAGCGGAACCGGGACAGGGGCCTTTAGCTACACCTTC. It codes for CASGTGTGAFSYTF.

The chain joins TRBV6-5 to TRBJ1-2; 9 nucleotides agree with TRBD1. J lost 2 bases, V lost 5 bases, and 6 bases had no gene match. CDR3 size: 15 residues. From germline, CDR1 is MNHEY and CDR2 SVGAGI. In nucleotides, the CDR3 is TGTGCCAGCAGTAATAAACAGGGGGCCAACTATGGCTACACCTTC. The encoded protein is CASSNKQGANYGYTF.

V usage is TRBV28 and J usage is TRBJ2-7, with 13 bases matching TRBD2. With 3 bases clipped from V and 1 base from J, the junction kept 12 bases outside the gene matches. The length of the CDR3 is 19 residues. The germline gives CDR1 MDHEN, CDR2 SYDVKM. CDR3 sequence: CASSFWTSGRRVGSYEQYF. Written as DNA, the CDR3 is TGTGCCAGCAGTTTTTGGACTAGCGGGAGACGCGTGGGGTCCTACGAGCAGTACTTC.

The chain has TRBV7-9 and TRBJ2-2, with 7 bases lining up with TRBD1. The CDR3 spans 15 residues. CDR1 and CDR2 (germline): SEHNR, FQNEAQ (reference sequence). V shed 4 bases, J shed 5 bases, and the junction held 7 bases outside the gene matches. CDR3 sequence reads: CASSSRDSSTGELFF. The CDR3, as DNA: TGTGCCAGCAGCTCAAGGGACAGCAGTACCGGGGAGCTGTTTTTT.

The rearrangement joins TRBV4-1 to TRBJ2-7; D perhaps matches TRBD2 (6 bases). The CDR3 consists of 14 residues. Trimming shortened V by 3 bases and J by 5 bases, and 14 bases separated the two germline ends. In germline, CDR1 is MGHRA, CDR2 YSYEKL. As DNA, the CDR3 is TGCGCCAGCAGCCACCCTGGAGGGGCCAACGAGCAGTACTTC. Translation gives CASSHPGGANEQYF.

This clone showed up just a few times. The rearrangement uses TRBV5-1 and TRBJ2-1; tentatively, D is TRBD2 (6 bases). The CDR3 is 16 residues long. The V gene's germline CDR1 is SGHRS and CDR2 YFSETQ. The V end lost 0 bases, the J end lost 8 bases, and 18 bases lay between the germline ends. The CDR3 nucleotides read TGCGCCAGCAGCTTGGCCGTCGGGAGAGGGTCTGATGAGCAGTTCTTC. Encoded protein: CASSLAVGRGSDEQFF.

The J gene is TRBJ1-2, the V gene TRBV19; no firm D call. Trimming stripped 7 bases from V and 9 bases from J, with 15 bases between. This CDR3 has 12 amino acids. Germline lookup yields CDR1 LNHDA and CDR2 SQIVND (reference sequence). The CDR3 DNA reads TGTGCCAGTATGGGCTTTGGCCAAAGCTACACCTTC. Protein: CASMGFGQSYTF.

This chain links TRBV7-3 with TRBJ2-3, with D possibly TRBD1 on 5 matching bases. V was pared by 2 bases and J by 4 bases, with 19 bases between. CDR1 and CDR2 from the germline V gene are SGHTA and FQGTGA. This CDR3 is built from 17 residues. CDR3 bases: TGTGCCAGCAGCTTATATCCCAGGGTGGGGTCTGCAGATACGCAGTATTTT. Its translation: CASSLYPRVGSADTQYF. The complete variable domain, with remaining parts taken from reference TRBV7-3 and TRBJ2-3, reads GAGVSQTPSNKVTEKGKYVELRCDPISGHTALYWYRQSLGQGPEFLIYFQGTGAADDSGLPNDRFFAVRPEGSVSTLKIQRTERGDSAVYLCASSLYPRVGSADTQYFGPGTRLTVL.

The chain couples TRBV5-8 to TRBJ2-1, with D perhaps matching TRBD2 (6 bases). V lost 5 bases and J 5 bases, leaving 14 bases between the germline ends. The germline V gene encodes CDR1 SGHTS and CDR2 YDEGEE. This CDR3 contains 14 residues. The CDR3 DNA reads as TGTGCCAGCAGTCATGGACTACGGAACAATGAGCAGTTCTTC. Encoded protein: CASSHGLRNNEQFF.

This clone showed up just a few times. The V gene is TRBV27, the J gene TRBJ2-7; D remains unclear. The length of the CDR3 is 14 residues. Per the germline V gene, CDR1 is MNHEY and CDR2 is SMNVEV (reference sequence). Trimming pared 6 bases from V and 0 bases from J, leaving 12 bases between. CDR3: CASSPLKSSYEQYF. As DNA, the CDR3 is TGTGCCAGCAGCCCCCTAAAGAGCTCCTACGAGCAGTACTTC.

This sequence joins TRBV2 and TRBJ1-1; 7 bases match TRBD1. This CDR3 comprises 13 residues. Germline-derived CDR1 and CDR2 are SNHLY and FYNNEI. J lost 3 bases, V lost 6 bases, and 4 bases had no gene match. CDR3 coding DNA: TGTGCCAGCAGCCTGACAGGGTACACTGAAGCTTTCTTT. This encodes CASSLTGYTEAFF.

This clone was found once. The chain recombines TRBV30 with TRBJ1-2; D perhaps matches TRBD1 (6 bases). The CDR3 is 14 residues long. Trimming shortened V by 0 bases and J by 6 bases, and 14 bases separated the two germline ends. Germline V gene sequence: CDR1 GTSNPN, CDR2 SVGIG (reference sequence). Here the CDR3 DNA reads TGTGCCTGGAGTGTACTGGCAGGGGTGGATGGCTACACCTTC. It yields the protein CAWSVLAGVDGYTF.

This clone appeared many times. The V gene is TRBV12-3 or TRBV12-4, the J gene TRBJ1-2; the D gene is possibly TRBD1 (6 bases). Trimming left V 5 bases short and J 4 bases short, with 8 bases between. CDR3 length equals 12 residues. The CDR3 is CASSAQGYGYTF. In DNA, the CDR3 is TGTGCCAGCAGTGCACAGGGCTATGGCTACACCTTC.

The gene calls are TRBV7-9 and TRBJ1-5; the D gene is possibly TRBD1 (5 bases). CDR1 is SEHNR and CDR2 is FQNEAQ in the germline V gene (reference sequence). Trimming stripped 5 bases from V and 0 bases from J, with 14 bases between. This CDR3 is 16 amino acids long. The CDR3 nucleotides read TGTGCCAGCAGCCCCTCCTCGGACATTAGCAATCAGCCCCAGCATTTT. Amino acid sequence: CASSPSSDISNQPQHF.

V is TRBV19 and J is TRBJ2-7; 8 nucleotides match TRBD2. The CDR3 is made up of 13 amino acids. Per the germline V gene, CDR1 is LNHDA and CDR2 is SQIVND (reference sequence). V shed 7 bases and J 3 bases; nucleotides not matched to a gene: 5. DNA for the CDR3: TGTGCCAGTACCGGGGGGGGAAACTACGAGCAGTACTTC. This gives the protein CASTGGGNYEQYF.

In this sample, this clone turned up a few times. The CDR3 region has the DNA TGTGCCAGCAGACCAGACAGGGGGGATTCCAATGAGCAGTTCTTC. Its protein is CASRPDRGDSNEQFF. This chain uses TRBV6-6 with TRBJ2-1; TRBD1 agrees at 9 bases. Germline assignment: CDR1 MNHNY and CDR2 SVGAGI (reference sequence). There are 15 residues in the CDR3. Germline trimming cut 6 bases from V and 6 bases from J; bases unmatched to any gene: 9.

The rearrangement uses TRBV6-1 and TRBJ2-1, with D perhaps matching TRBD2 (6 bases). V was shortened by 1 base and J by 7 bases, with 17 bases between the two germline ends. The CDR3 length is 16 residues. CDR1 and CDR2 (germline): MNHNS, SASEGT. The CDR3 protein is CASSEVETSPRNEQFF. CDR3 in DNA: TGTGCCAGCAGTGAAGTGGAGACTAGTCCGAGGAATGAGCAGTTCTTC.

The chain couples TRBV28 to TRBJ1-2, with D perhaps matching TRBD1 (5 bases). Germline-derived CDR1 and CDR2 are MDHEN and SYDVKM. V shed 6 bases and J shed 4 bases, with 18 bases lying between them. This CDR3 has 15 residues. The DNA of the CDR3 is TGTGCCAGCAGCTTAGATATACAGGATTCCTATGGCTACACCTTC. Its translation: CASSLDIQDSYGYTF.

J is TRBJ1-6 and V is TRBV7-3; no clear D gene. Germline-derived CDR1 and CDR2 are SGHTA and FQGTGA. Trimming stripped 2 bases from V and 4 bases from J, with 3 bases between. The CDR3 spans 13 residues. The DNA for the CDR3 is TGTGCCAGCAGCTTAGAGTATAATTCACCCCTCCACTTT. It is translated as CASSLEYNSPLHF.

CDR3 loop: CASSQVPWQGTDTQYF. In DNA form, the CDR3 reads TGTGCCAGCAGCCAAGTACCCTGGCAGGGTACAGATACGCAGTATTTT. The V call is TRBV3-1 (or the pseudogene TRBV3-2), the J call TRBJ2-3; possible D gene TRBD1, 5 bases. With 1 base removed from V and 3 bases from J, the gap between germline ends came to 14 bases. The CDR3 extends over 16 amino acids. Per the germline V gene, CDR1 is LGHDT and CDR2 is YNNKEL (reference sequence).

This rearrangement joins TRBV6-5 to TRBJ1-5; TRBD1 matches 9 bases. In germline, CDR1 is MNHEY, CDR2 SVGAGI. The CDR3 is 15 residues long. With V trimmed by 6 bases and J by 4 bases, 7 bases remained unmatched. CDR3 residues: CASRPPGQGNQPQHF. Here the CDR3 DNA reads TGTGCCAGCAGGCCACCGGGACAGGGTAATCAGCCCCAGCATTTT.

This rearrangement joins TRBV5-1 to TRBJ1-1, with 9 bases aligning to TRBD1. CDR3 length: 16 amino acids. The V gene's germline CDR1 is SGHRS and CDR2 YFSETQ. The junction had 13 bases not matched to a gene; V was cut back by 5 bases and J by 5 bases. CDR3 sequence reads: CASRATGGAVRTEAFF. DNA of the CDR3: TGCGCCAGCAGAGCTACAGGGGGCGCAGTCAGGACTGAAGCTTTCTTT.